Listed here are 23 T cell receptor beta chains from one sample, sequenced in a study of cytomegalovirus exposure and HLA in healthy donors. Primers: 60 Vbeta forward and 13 Jbeta reverse. The data were produced by immunoSEQ multiplex PCR, yet TCRdb's version contains in-frame clones alone and is incomplete. Among roughly 250,000 clones, 84% were seen once, and the ten largest hold 1.5% to 2.5%. Sequencing used PBMCs. Receptors originate from a woman aged 40 to 50 in good health and CMV-seropositive.

This chain uses TRBV9 with TRBJ2-4; 7 bases line up with TRBD2. The CDR3 loop spans 15 amino acids. V lost 3 bases and J lost 5; bases outside the gene matches: 8. Germline V CDR1 and CDR2: SGDLS, YYNGEE. For the CDR3, the DNA is TGTGCCAGCAGCGGCCATGGGACTAAAGAAAACATTCAGTACTTC. Its protein is CASSGHGTKENIQYF.

The chain couples TRBV10-3 to TRBJ2-7; possibly TRBD1 for D (5 bases). Germline CDR1 ENHRY, CDR2 SYGVKD. Trimming cost V 10 bases and J 0 bases, with 16 bases left between them. The CDR3 is 14 amino acids. The CDR3 DNA is TGTGCCACCGGAACAGGTCCGAGCTCCTACGAGCAGTACTTC. Amino acids: CATGTGPSSYEQYF.

This clone was seen a handful of times. The CDR3 is CASSLSTLSGILSYEQYF. The CDR3 DNA sequence: TGTGCCAGCAGCTTATCGACCCTTAGCGGGATTTTGTCGTATGAGCAGTACTTC. The J gene is TRBJ2-7, the V gene TRBV11-3; 8 bases map to TRBD2. The germline V gene encodes CDR1 SGHNT and CDR2 YENEEA. J lost 7 bases, V lost 2 bases, and 19 bases had no gene match. The CDR3 is 18 amino acids.

This clone has only one observation. This chain links TRBV7-9 with TRBJ2-7, with D maybe TRBD1 (5 bases). The germline V and J ends were trimmed by 5 bases and 5 bases, with 16 bases remaining between them. The length of the CDR3 is 14 residues. CDR1 is SEHNR, CDR2 FQNEAQ, per germline (reference sequence). The CDR3 bases are TGTGCCAGCAGCCCAGGGATCGTTCTAAACGAGCAGTACTTC. Its translation: CASSPGIVLNEQYF.

The chain couples TRBV7-9 to TRBJ2-2; 13 nucleotides match TRBD2. V was pared by 4 bases and J by 2 bases, with 1 base of the junction left unmatched. The CDR3 loop spans 16 amino acids. CDR1 is SEHNR, CDR2 FQNEAQ, per germline (reference sequence). The DNA of the CDR3 is TGTGCCAGCAGCTCGGGACTAGCGGGAAACACCGGGGAGCTGTTTTTT. The encoded protein is CASSSGLAGNTGELFF.

This clone appeared a few times. This chain uses TRBV19 with TRBJ2-5; TRBD1 matches 8 bases. CDR1 is LNHDA and CDR2 is SQIVND in the germline V gene (reference sequence). V was pared by 2 bases and J by 3 bases, with 5 bases of the junction left unmatched. The CDR3 contains 15 residues. In nucleotides, the CDR3 is TGTGCCAGTAGTATATCAGGGGGCACAGAAGAGACCCAGTACTTC. Translated, it gives CASSISGGTEETQYF.

This rearrangement joins TRBV28 to TRBJ2-2; D might be TRBD1 (6 bases). There are 15 residues in the CDR3. Germline V lookup: CDR1 MDHEN, CDR2 SYDVKM. Trimming left V 2 bases short and J 4 bases short, with 11 bases between. The CDR3 DNA is TGTGCCAGCAGTTTAGACGGACAGAGCACCGGGGAGCTGTTTTTT. Translation: CASSLDGQSTGELFF. Variable domain in full (rest from reference TRBV28 and TRBJ2-2): DVKVTQSSRYLVKRTGEKVFLECVQDMDHENMFWYRQDPGLGLRLIYFSYDVKMKEKGDIPEGYSVSREKKERFSLILESASTNQTSMYLCASSLDGQSTGELFFGEGSRLTVL.

Turning to this clone: Other DNA variants within this sample encode the same CDR3. This rearrangement joins TRBV6-5 to TRBJ2-7, with TRBD2 matching 11 bases. V shed 4 bases and J 7 bases; nucleotides not matched to a gene: 3. The germline gives CDR1 MNHEY, CDR2 SVGAGI. CDR3 length equals 13 residues. CDR3 protein: CASSLAGGREQYF. The DNA for the CDR3 is TGTGCCAGCAGTTTAGCGGGAGGGCGGGAGCAGTACTTC.

This clone has a handful of counts. The chain links TRBV7-8 to TRBJ1-5, with D possibly being TRBD1 (6 bases). Deletions cut 0 bases from V and 1 base from J, with 10 bases between. This CDR3 region has 16 residues. Germline values: CDR1 SGHVS, CDR2 FQNEAQ. The CDR3 loop is CASSLAGGVSNQPQHF. CDR3 coding DNA: TGTGCCAGCAGCTTAGCAGGGGGTGTAAGCAATCAGCCCCAGCATTTT.

V usage is TRBV25-1 and J usage is TRBJ1-1, with D uncertain. From germline, CDR1 is MGHDK and CDR2 SYGVNS. Trimming removed 8 bases at V and 5 bases at J, with 18 bases between. The CDR3 is 14 residues long. In nucleotides, the CDR3 is TGTGCCAGCGAACCGGGATCCTGGGAGACTGAAGCTTTCTTT. Its protein product is CASEPGSWETEAFF.

The J gene is TRBJ2-1, the V gene TRBV27, with D possibly being TRBD2 (6 bases). The V gene's germline CDR1 is MNHEY and CDR2 SMNVEV (reference sequence). V lost 5 bases and J lost 10, with 9 bases in between. There are 11 residues in the CDR3. This CDR3 reads CASSGGREQFF. In DNA, the CDR3 is TGTGCCAGCAGTGGAGGGCGGGAGCAGTTCTTC.

J is TRBJ2-7 and V is TRBV4-3, with TRBD2 matching over 13 bases. Germline assignment: CDR1 LGHNA and CDR2 YSLEER. The CDR3 has 17 residues. Trimming removed 0 bases from V and 2 bases from J; junction bases left unmatched: 4. As DNA, the CDR3 is TGCGCCAGCAGCCAAGATGTGGGGACTAGCGGGGCCTACGAGCAGTACTTC. This translates into CASSQDVGTSGAYEQYF.

V usage is TRBV6-6 and J usage is TRBJ2-7; 11 bases map to TRBD2. The CDR3 covers 16 residues. The V gene's germline CDR1 is MNHNY and CDR2 SVGAGI (reference sequence). V was clipped by 2 bases and J by 4 bases; unmatched bases: 7. This chain's CDR3 is CASSYTTSGSGYEQYF. Written as DNA, the CDR3 is TGTGCCAGCAGTTACACCACTAGCGGGAGTGGGTACGAGCAGTACTTC.

The chain employs TRBV5-1 and TRBJ1-1; 9 bases align to TRBD1. This CDR3 comprises 14 residues. With 0 bases clipped from V and 3 bases from J, the junction kept 0 bases outside the gene matches. CDR1 SGHRS and CDR2 YFSETQ come from the germline V gene. Here the CDR3 DNA reads TGCGCCAGCAGCTTGGGGGACAGGGACACTGAAGCTTTCTTT. Translated: CASSLGDRDTEAFF.

The chain is built from TRBV18 and TRBJ1-5; TRBD1 matches at 8 bases. Per the germline V gene, CDR1 is KGHSH and CDR2 is LQKENI. The trim removed 2 bases at V and 2 bases at J, leaving 5 bases unmatched. CDR3 length equals 16 residues. This CDR3 is CASSPFPGQGNQPQHF. The CDR3 DNA follows: TGTGCCAGCTCACCATTCCCGGGACAGGGCAATCAGCCCCAGCATTTT.

The chain employs TRBV4-1 and TRBJ2-2; TRBD2 matches at 8 bases. Germline V lookup: CDR1 MGHRA, CDR2 YSYEKL. CDR3 length: 16 amino acids. The V gene end was trimmed by 0 bases and the J gene end by 6 bases; junction bases not matched to a gene: 6. This CDR3 reads CASSQDGLAGPGELFF. The CDR3 DNA sequence: TGCGCCAGCAGCCAAGACGGGCTAGCGGGCCCCGGGGAGCTGTTTTTT.

The rearrangement links TRBV11-1 to TRBJ2-7; TRBD2 aligns across 7 bases. V lost 5 bases and J lost 0; bases outside the gene matches: 10. CDR1 is SGHAT, CDR2 FQDESV, per germline (reference sequence). The CDR3 extends over 16 amino acids. In nucleotides, the CDR3 is TGTGCCAGCAGCCCCAGCTTCGGGAGGAGCTCCTACGAGCAGTACTTC. Protein: CASSPSFGRSSYEQYF.

The chain employs TRBV25-1 and TRBJ2-3; 7 bases line up with TRBD2. Germline CDR1 reads MGHDK; CDR2 reads SYGVNS. CDR3 length equals 15 residues. Trimming at V came to 2 bases and at J to 4 bases, leaving 6 bases not matched to a gene. The CDR3 nucleotides read TGTGCCAGCAGTGAAGGCGGGAGTTGGGCAGATACGCAGTATTTT. Its translation: CASSEGGSWADTQYF.

The chain combines TRBV6-4 with TRBJ2-2; 12 bases are a match to TRBD2. CDR1 is MRHNA, CDR2 SNTAGT, per germline. The CDR3 runs to 19 residues. V lost 6 bases to trimming and J lost 0 bases; unmatched junction nucleotides: 11. CDR3 residues: CASSAPGLAGLTNTGELFF. CDR3 coding DNA: TGTGCCAGCAGCGCGCCGGGACTAGCGGGCCTTACGAACACCGGGGAGCTGTTTTTT.

The J gene is TRBJ2-3, the V gene TRBV5-1, with D possibly matching TRBD1 (5 bases). V was cut by 1 base and J by 2 bases, with 14 bases left in between. This CDR3 has 16 residues. Germline-derived CDR1 and CDR2 are SGHRS and YFSETQ. CDR3 sequence reads: CASSLILGDVTDTQYF. CDR3 coding DNA: TGCGCCAGCAGCTTGATCTTAGGGGATGTCACAGATACGCAGTATTTT.

V usage is TRBV9 and J usage is TRBJ2-7, with 9 positions matching TRBD2. Trimming removed 4 bases from V and 3 bases from J; junction bases left unmatched: 14. The CDR3 has 17 amino acids. Germline V CDR1 and CDR2: SGDLS, YYNGEE. Written as DNA, the CDR3 is TGTGCCAGCAGCCGTAGTGACGGACTAGCGACCTTCTACGAGCAGTACTTC. Protein product: CASSRSDGLATFYEQYF.

This clone showed up just a few times. This chain uses TRBV7-2 with TRBJ1-1; TRBD1 matches 9 bases. The germline V gene has CDR1 SGHTA and CDR2 FQGNSA. After removal of 1 base from V and 1 base from J, the junction contained 4 bases not matched to a gene. The CDR3 runs to 16 residues. CDR3 region: CASSLVGDRANTEAFF. Written as DNA, the CDR3 is TGTGCCAGCAGCTTAGTAGGGGACAGGGCGAACACTGAAGCTTTCTTT.

V and J are TRBV10-3 and TRBJ1-2, with TRBD1 as a possible D gene (5 bases). The CDR3 is 15 residues long. The V gene lost 10 bases and the J gene lost 0 bases, with 18 bases spanning the gap. CDR1 is ENHRY and CDR2 is SYGVKD in the germline V gene. The CDR3 DNA follows: TGTGCCACCTCGACCGGGGGGACGACTAACTATGGCTACACCTTC. This sequence encodes CATSTGGTTNYGYTF.